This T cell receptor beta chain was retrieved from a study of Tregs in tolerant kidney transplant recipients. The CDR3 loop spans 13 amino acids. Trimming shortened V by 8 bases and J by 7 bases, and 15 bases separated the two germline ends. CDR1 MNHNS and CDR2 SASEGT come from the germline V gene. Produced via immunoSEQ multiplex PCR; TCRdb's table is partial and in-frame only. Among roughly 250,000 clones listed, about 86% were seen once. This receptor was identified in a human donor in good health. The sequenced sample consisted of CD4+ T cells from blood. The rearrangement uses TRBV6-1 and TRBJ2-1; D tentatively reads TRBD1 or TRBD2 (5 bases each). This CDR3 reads CASELVGVNEQFF. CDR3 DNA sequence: TGTGCCAGCGAGTTGGTGGGGGTTAATGAGCAGTTCTTC.